The 11 T cell receptor beta chains given below trace back to one sample, sequenced in a study of blood T cell repertoires in COVID-19. Some clones are missing from TCRdb's copy, which holds only in-frame ones; the method was immunoSEQ multiplex PCR. The sample holds 150,000 to 200,000 clones, nearly 80% seen once. The sample comprised PBMCs or T cells enriched from blood (not recorded which). These receptor sequences come from a man aged 55-75 years who had been exposed to COVID-19.

The chain uses TRBV7-2 and TRBJ2-5, with D possibly matching TRBD1 (5 bases). The germline CDR1 and CDR2 sequences are SGHTA and FQGNSA. V was trimmed by 5 bases and J by 4 bases, leaving 11 bases between them. This CDR3 is built from 13 residues. The CDR3 protein is CASSKGRIETQYF. As DNA, the CDR3 is TGTGCCAGCAGCAAGGGGCGGATAGAGACCCAGTACTTC.

The chain employs TRBV28 and TRBJ2-3; a possible D gene is TRBD1 (5 bases). Germline values: CDR1 MDHEN, CDR2 SYDVKM. This CDR3 spans 15 amino acids. Trimming took 5 bases from V and 4 from J, leaving 16 bases between them. The CDR3 loop reads CASSESGFSPDTQYF. The CDR3 DNA follows: TGTGCCAGCAGTGAATCAGGGTTTTCCCCAGATACGCAGTATTTT.

V is TRBV5-4 and J is TRBJ2-1; D is perhaps TRBD2 (5 bases). The CDR3 length is 13 residues. V lost 3 bases to trimming and J lost 14 bases, with 18 bases between them. CDR1 is SGHNT, CDR2 YYREEE, per germline (reference sequence). The CDR3 spells CASSSTQASPKFF. Written as DNA, the CDR3 is TGTGCCAGCAGCTCGACCCAGGCTAGCCCTAAGTTCTTC.

This sequence joins TRBV14 and TRBJ2-3, with D possibly TRBD2 on 5 matching bases. There are 13 residues in the CDR3. Germline V CDR1 and CDR2: SGHDN, FVKESK. V lost 6 bases to trimming and J lost 1 base, with 8 bases between them. In nucleotides, the CDR3 is TGTGCCAGCAGGAGGGTTGGCACAGATACGCAGTATTTT. Encoded protein: CASRRVGTDTQYF. Variable domain in full (rest from reference TRBV14 and TRBJ2-3): EAGVTQFPSHSVIEKGQTVTLRCDPISGHDNLYWYRRVMGKEIKFLLHFVKESKQDESGMPNNRFLAERTGGTYSTLKVQPAELEDSGVYFCASRRVGTDTQYFGPGTRLTVL.

The chain couples TRBV9 to TRBJ2-7; D gene unclear. The CDR3 has 14 amino acids. The germline V and J ends were trimmed by 0 bases and 0 bases, with 7 bases remaining between them. Germline V CDR1 and CDR2: SGDLS, YYNGEE. The CDR3 spells CASSVAYGSYEQYF. DNA of the CDR3: TGTGCCAGCAGCGTAGCCTACGGCTCCTACGAGCAGTACTTC.

This chain links TRBV19 with TRBJ2-3, with D possibly matching TRBD2 (7 bases). The V gene's germline CDR1 is LNHDA and CDR2 SQIVND (reference sequence). The CDR3 loop spans 18 amino acids. The V gene lost 6 bases and the J gene lost 1 base, with 23 bases spanning the gap. Here the CDR3 DNA reads TGTGCCAGTAGGCTGAGGGGGGGGAATTCGATAGGCACAGATACGCAGTATTTT. It translates to CASRLRGGNSIGTDTQYF.

The chain recombines TRBV15 with TRBJ2-1; 9 bases align to TRBD2. Germline CDR1 is LNHNV and CDR2 is YYDKDF (reference sequence). The CDR3 sequence is 16 residues long. The trim removed 0 bases at V and 8 bases at J, leaving 8 bases unmatched. The chain's CDR3 is CATSRDLAGSGDEQFF. CDR3 coding DNA: TGTGCCACCAGCAGAGACCTAGCGGGATCCGGGGATGAGCAGTTCTTC.

J is TRBJ2-2 and V is TRBV5-4; 10 bases match TRBD2. Unmatched junction bases numbered 8, after V lost 4 bases and J lost 5 bases. The length of the CDR3 is 16 residues. CDR1 and CDR2 (germline): SGHNT, YYREEE (reference sequence). In DNA form, the CDR3 reads TGTGCCAGCAGCAAACCGGGACTAGCGCCGACCGGGGAGCTGTTTTTT. Translating it yields CASSKPGLAPTGELFF.

This chain uses TRBV9 with TRBJ2-2, with a tentative D call TRBD2 (5 bases). Trimming shortened V by 4 bases and J by 5 bases, and 12 bases separated the two germline ends. CDR3 length equals 14 residues. Germline V gives CDR1 SGDLS, CDR2 YYNGEE. CDR3 bases: TGTGCCAGCAGCCCTGCGACGGGGACCGGGGAGCTGTTTTTT. It codes for CASSPATGTGELFF.

This chain joins TRBV14 and TRBJ2-5; D is possibly TRBD2 (6 bases). Trimming left V 2 bases short and J 5 bases short, with 12 bases between. The germline V gene has CDR1 SGHDN and CDR2 FVKESK. The CDR3 covers 14 residues. CDR3 nucleotide sequence: TGTGCCAGCAGCCAACACGGGAGTACGGAGACCCAGTACTTC. This gives the protein CASSQHGSTETQYF.

This chain uses TRBV9 with TRBJ2-2, with TRBD2 matching over 10 bases. V lost 2 bases, J lost 4 bases, and 5 bases stayed unmatched. CDR3 length: 16 amino acids. CDR1 is SGDLS, CDR2 YYNGEE, per germline. The CDR3 here is CASSVGLAGVTGELFF. CDR3 nucleotides: TGTGCCAGCAGCGTGGGGCTAGCGGGAGTCACCGGGGAGCTGTTTTTT.